This T cell receptor (beta chain) was captured by sequencing in a study of blood T cell repertoires in COVID-19. V lost 2 bases and J 0 bases, leaving 11 bases between the germline ends. The V gene's germline CDR1 is SGHKS and CDR2 YYEKEE (reference sequence). The CDR3 consists of 16 residues. In the study's own analysis: Reference gene primer amplification gave nucleated cell count estimates. Data came from immunoSEQ multiplex PCR; TCRdb stores just in-frame clones and leaves some out. For V, J and clone size, that table is used; D and trimming come from the DNA. The sample lists roughly 250,000 clones, almost 85% occurring once.

The chain has TRBV5-5 and TRBJ1-4; D is unresolved. The receptor's source is a woman older than 75 with acute or convalescent COVID-19. The sample taken for sequencing was peripheral blood. The CDR3 DNA is TGTGCCAGCAGCTTCGCGGCTGCTGCAACTAATGAAAAACTGTTTTTT. Translation: CASSFAAAATNEKLFF.